This T cell receptor (beta chain) was found in a study of T-cell reconstitution after alpha-beta-depleted transplantation in children. Points from the study as a whole: Some patients owed their high day-60 TCRbeta diversity to surviving recipient T cells and thymic progenitors. Once a year had passed after transplant, T-cell counts and diversity came mostly from newly produced T cells. There were reportedly several hundred expanded graft clones from which alpha-beta T cells came about two months after transplant.

Unique molecular identifiers were used in preparing the TCRbeta library. TCRdb independently ran MiXCR on the PCR reads; one entry per CDR3 protein. This table has under 750,000 distinct CDR3 sequences, 23% appearing once. The CDR3 spans 13 residues. V lost 6 bases and J lost 2, with 13 bases in between. Germline CDR1 is DFQATT and CDR2 is SNEGSKA (reference sequence). In the case of this clonotype: Its cognate antigen is unknown.

Sequencing used PBMCs, mostly from graft donor cells, obtained 360 days after TCRalphabeta/CD19-depleted stem cell transplant. The chain employs TRBV20-1 and TRBJ1-1; D remains unclear. The receptor's source is a boy under two years old who had a stem cell transplant for acute myeloid leukemia, so the T cells may come from the graft donor. The CDR3 here is CSALKRVNTEAFF. The CDR3 DNA sequence: TGCAGTGCCCTGAAGAGGGTAAACACTGAAGCTTTCTTT.